The next 8 T cell receptor beta chains were all read from a single sample in a study of CD8 T cells in Susac syndrome. An input of roughly 0.5 to 1 ug of RNA was subjected to reverse transcription using random hexamers. TCRdb called the immunoSEQ multiplex PCR reads again in MiXCR, with one record for every CDR3 protein. The data hold about 140,000 distinct CDR3 sequences, with approximately 94% observed a single time. The sequenced sample was CD4+ T cells from PBMCs. The receptors stem from a human donor with Susac syndrome.

The chain links TRBV3-1 to TRBJ2-7, with a tentative D call TRBD1 (5 bases). This CDR3 contains 13 residues. CDR1 is LGHDT and CDR2 is YNNKEL in the germline V gene (reference sequence). V lost 2 bases to trimming and J lost 5 bases, with 10 bases between them. As DNA, the CDR3 is TGTGCCAGCAGCCAACGTCACAGGAACGAGCAGTACTTC. It specifies CASSQRHRNEQYF.

The chain links TRBV19 to TRBJ1-1; D is unresolved. CDR3 length: 11 residues. V lost 11 bases and J lost 9, with 16 bases in between. Germline V gene lookup returns CDR1 LNHDA and CDR2 SQIVND (reference sequence). The DNA for the CDR3 is TGTGCCTACAATGGGCCAACTCAAGCTTTCTTT. It encodes CAYNGPTQAFF. The full variable domain, with the rest looked up from reference TRBV19 and TRBJ1-1, is DGGITQSPKYLFRKEGQNVTLSCEQNLNHDAMYWYRQDPGQGLRLIYYSQIVNDFQKGDIAEGYSVSREKKESFPLTVTSAQKNPTAFYLCAYNGPTQAFFGQGTRLTVV.

The chain uses TRBV7-7 and TRBJ2-1; D is undetermined. The CDR3 sequence is 13 residues long. The V and J ends lost 4 bases and 0 bases respectively, with 4 bases between them. Looked up from germline, CDR1 is SSHAT and CDR2 is FNYEAQ (reference sequence). The CDR3 loop reads CASSSDSYNEQFF. The CDR3 nucleotides are TGTGCCAGCAGCTCCGACTCCTACAATGAGCAGTTCTTC.

The chain is built from TRBV20-1 and TRBJ2-5; TRBD2 is a possible D gene (5 bases). The CDR3 is 13 amino acids. V was cut by 3 bases and J by 2 bases, with 10 bases left in between. Germline CDR1 and CDR2: DFQATT and SNEGSKA (reference sequence). The CDR3 spells CSARSRGQETQYF. For the CDR3, the DNA is TGCAGTGCTAGGAGTCGGGGACAAGAGACCCAGTACTTC.

V gene TRBV28 combines with J gene TRBJ2-5; D is uncertain. V lost 4 bases and J lost 1, with 10 bases in between. Germline lookup yields CDR1 MDHEN and CDR2 SYDVKM. CDR3 length: 14 residues. CDR3 DNA sequence: TGTGCCAGCAGTTCACCGGACGGCCAAGAGACCCAGTACTTC. It codes for CASSSPDGQETQYF.

This chain connects TRBV12-3 or TRBV12-4 to TRBJ1-6; D not certain. Trimming took off 0 bases at V and 9 bases at J, with 12 bases between the two ends. The CDR3 runs to 15 residues. Written as DNA, the CDR3 is TGTGCCAGCAGTTTAGCAGGTGGGAACGGTTCACCCCTCCACTTT. It translates to CASSLAGGNGSPLHF.

V is TRBV29-1 and J is TRBJ1-2; D may be TRBD1 (6 bases). V gave up 6 bases and J gave up 6 bases, with 26 bases separating them. CDR3 length equals 16 residues. Germline V gene sequence: CDR1 SQVTM, CDR2 ANQGSEA. CDR3 coding DNA: TGCAGCGTGGTAACGACAGGTAGCGTTTCGTCCGATGGCTACACCTTC. Protein sequence: CSVVTTGSVSSDGYTF.

The chain is built from TRBV24-1 and TRBJ2-5; D call uncertain. From germline, CDR1 is KGHDR and CDR2 SFDVKD. V shed 4 bases and J shed 3 bases, with 8 bases lying between them. The CDR3 length is 13 residues. The CDR3 sequence is CATSEHGEETQYF. The CDR3, as DNA: TGTGCCACCAGTGAGCATGGCGAAGAGACCCAGTACTTC.